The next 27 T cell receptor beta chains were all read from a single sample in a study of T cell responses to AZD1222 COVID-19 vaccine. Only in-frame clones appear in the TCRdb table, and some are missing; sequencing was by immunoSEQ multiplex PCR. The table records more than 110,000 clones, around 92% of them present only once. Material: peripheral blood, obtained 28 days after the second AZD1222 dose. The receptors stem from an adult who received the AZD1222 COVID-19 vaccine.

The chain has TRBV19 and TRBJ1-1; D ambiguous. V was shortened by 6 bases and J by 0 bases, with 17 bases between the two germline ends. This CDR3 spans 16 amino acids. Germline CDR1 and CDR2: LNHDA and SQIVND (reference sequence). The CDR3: CASRISKDRMNTEAFF. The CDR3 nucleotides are TGTGCCAGTAGAATTTCTAAGGACCGAATGAACACTGAAGCTTTCTTT.

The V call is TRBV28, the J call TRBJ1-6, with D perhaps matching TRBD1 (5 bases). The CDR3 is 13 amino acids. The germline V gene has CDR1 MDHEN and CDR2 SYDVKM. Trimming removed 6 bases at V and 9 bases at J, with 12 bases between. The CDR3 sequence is CASSHLQGSPLHF. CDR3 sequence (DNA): TGTGCCAGCAGCCATCTCCAGGGTTCACCCCTCCACTTT.

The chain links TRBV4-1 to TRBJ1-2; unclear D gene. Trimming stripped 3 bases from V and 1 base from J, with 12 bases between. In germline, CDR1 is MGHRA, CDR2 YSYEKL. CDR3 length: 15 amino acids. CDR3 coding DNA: TGCGCCAGCAGCCAGGGAGCACTCGTTAACTATGGCTACACCTTC. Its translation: CASSQGALVNYGYTF.

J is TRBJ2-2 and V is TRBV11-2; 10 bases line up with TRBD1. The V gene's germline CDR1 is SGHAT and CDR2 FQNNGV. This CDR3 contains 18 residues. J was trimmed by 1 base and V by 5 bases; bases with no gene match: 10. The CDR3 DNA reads TGTGCCAGCAGCCCGGACAGGGGGGAGATACAGAACACCGGGGAGCTGTTTTTT. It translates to CASSPDRGEIQNTGELFF.

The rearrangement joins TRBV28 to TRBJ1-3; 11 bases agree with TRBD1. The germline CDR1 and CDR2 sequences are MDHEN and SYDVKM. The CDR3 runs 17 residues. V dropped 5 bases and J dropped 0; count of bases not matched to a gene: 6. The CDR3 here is CASSPRTGGGSGNTIYF. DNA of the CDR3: TGTGCCAGCAGTCCGCGGACAGGGGGCGGCTCTGGAAACACCATATATTTT.

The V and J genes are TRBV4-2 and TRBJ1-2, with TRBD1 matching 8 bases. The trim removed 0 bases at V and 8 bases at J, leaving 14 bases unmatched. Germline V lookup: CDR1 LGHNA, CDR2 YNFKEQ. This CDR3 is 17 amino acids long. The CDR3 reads CASSQDQGAGGRGGYTF. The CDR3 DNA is TGTGCCAGCAGCCAAGATCAGGGGGCAGGGGGCCGAGGGGGCTACACCTTC.

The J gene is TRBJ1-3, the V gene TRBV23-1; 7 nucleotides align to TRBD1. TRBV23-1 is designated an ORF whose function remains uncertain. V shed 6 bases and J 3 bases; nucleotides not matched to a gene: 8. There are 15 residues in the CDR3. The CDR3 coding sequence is TGCGCCAGCAGGCGTCTCAGGGGGGGTGGAAACACCATATATTTT. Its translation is CASRRLRGGGNTIYF.

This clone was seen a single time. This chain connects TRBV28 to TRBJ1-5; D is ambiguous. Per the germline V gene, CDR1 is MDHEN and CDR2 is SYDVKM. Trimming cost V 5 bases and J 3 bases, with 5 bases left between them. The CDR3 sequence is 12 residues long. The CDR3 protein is CASSPPNQPQHF. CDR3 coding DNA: TGTGCCAGCAGTCCCCCCAATCAGCCCCAGCATTTT.

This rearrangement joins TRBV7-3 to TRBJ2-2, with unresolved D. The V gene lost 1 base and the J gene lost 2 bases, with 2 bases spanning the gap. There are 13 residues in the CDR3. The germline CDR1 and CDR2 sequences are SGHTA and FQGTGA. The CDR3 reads CASSLSNTGELFF. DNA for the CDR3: TGTGCCAGCAGCTTAAGTAACACCGGGGAGCTGTTTTTT. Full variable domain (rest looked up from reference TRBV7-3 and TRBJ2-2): GAGVSQTPSNKVTEKGKYVELRCDPISGHTALYWYRQSLGQGPEFLIYFQGTGAADDSGLPNDRFFAVRPEGSVSTLKIQRTERGDSAVYLCASSLSNTGELFFGEGSRLTVL.

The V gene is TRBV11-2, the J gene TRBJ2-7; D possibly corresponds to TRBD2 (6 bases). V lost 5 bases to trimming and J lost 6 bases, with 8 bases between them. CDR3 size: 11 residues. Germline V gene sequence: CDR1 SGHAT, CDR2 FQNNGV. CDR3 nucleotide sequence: TGTGCCAGCAGCCGGCGGGGCGAGCAGTACTTC. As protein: CASSRRGEQYF.

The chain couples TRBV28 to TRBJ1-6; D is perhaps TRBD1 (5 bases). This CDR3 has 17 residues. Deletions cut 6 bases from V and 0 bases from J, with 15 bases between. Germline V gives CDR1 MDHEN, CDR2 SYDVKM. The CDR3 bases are TGTGCCAGCAGCCGTGCAGGGTCTGGCTCCTATAATTCACCCCTCCACTTT. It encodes CASSRAGSGSYNSPLHF. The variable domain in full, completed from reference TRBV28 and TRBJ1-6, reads DVKVTQSSRYLVKRTGEKVFLECVQDMDHENMFWYRQDPGLGLRLIYFSYDVKMKEKGDIPEGYSVSREKKERFSLILESASTNQTSMYLCASSRAGSGSYNSPLHFGNGTRLTVT.

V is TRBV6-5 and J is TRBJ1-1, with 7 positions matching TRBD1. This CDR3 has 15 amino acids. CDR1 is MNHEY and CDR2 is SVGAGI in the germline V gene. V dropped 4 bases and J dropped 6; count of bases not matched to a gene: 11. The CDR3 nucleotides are TGTGCCAGCAGTTTCGAAGGGACAGTGGGGGCTGAAGCTTTCTTT. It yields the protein CASSFEGTVGAEAFF.

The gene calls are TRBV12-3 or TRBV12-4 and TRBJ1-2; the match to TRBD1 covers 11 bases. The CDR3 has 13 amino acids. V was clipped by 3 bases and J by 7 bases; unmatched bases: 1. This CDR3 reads CASSLDRGLGYTF. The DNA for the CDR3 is TGTGCCAGCAGTTTGGACAGGGGGCTTGGCTACACCTTC.

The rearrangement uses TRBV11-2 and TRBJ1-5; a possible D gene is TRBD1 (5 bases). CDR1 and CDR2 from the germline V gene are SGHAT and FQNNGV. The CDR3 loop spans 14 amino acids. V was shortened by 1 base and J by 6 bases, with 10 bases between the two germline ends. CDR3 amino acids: CASSLGQGVQPQHF. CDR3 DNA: TGTGCCAGCAGCTTAGGTCAAGGGGTTCAGCCCCAGCATTTT.

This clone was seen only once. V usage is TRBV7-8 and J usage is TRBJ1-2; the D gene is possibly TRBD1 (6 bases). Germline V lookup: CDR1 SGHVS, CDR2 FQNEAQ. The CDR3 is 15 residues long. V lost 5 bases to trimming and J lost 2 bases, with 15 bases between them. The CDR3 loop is CASSPWGGLNYGYTF. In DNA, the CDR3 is TGTGCCAGCAGCCCGTGGGGGGGGCTCAACTATGGCTACACCTTC.

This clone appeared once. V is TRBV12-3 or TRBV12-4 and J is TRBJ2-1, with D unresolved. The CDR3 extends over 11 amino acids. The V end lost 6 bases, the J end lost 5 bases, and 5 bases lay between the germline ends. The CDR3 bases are TGTGCCAGCAGCCGGGACAATGAGCAGTTCTTC. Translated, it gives CASSRDNEQFF.

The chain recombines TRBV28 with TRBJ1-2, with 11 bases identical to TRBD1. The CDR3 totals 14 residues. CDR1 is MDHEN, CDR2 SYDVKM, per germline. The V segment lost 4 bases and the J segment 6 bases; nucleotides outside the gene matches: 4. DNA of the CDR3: TGTGCCAGCAGTTCGGACAGGGGGCAAGATGGCTACACCTTC. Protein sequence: CASSSDRGQDGYTF.

In DNA form, the CDR3 reads TGTGCCAGCAGTCCGGTGAGCAATCAGCCCCAGCATTTT. Protein sequence: CASSPVSNQPQHF. This chain uses TRBV6-5 with TRBJ1-5; no clear D gene. Per the germline V gene, CDR1 is MNHEY and CDR2 is SVGAGI. V dropped 5 bases and J dropped 1 base, with 6 bases sitting between them. This CDR3 contains 13 residues.

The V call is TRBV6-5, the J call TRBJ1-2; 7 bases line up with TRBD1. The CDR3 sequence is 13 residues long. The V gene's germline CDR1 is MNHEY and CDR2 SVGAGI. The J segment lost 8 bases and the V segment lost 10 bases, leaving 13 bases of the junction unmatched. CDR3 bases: TGTGCCACCCGGGACAGAGCCACAGTAGGCTACACCTTC. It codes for CATRDRATVGYTF.

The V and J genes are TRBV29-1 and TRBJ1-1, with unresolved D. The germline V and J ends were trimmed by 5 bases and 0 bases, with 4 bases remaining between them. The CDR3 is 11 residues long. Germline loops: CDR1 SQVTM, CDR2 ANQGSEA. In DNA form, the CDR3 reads TGCAGCGTTAGAGTGAACACTGAAGCTTTCTTT. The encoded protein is CSVRVNTEAFF.

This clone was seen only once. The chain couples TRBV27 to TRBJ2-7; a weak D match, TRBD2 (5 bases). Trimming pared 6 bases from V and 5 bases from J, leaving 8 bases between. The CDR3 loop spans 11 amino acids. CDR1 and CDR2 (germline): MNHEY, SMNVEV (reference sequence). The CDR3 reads CASSRGNEQYF. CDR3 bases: TGTGCCAGCAGCCGAGGGAACGAGCAGTACTTC.

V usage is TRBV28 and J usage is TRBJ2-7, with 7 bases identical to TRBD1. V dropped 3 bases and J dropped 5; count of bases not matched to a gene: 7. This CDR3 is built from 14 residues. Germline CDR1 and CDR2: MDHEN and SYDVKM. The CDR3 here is CASSFVDRWDEQYF. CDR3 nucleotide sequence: TGTGCCAGCAGTTTTGTGGACAGGTGGGACGAGCAGTACTTC.

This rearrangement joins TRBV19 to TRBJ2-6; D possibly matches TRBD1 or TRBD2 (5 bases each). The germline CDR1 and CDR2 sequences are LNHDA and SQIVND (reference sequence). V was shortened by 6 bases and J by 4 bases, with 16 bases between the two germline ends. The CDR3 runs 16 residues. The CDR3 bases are TGTGCCAGTAGCATTTCGTCAGGGACCGGGGCCAACGTCCTGACTTTC. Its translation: CASSISSGTGANVLTF. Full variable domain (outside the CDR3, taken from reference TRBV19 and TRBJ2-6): DGGITQSPKYLFRKEGQNVTLSCEQNLNHDAMYWYRQDPGQGLRLIYYSQIVNDFQKGDIAEGYSVSREKKESFPLTVTSAQKNPTAFYLCASSISSGTGANVLTFGAGSRLTVL.

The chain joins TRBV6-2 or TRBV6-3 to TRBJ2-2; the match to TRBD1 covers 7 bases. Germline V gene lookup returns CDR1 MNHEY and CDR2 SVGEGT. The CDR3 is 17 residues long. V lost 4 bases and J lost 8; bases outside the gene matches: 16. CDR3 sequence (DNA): TGTGCCAGCAGTTCGAACAGGGGATTCGGAGGTTTAGGGGAGCTGTTTTTT. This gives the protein CASSSNRGFGGLGELFF.

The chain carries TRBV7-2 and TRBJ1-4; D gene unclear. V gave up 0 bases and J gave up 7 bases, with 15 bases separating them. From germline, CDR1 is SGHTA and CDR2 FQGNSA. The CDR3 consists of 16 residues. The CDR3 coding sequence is TGTGCCAGCAGCTTAGCCCTGGGTAGGGCGTCTGAAAAACTGTTTTTT. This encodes CASSLALGRASEKLFF.

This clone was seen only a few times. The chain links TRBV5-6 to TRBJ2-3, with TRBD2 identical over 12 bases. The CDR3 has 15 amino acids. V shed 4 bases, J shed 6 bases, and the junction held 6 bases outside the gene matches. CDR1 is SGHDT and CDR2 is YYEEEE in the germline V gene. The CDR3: CASSLTSGGRDTQYF. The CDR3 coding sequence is TGTGCCAGCAGCCTGACTAGCGGGGGTCGGGATACGCAGTATTTT.

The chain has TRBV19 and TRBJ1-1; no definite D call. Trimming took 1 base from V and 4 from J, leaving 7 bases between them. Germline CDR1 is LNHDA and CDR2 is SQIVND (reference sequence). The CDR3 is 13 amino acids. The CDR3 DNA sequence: TGTGCCAGTAGTATAGTATCGGGCACTGAAGCTTTCTTT. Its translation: CASSIVSGTEAFF. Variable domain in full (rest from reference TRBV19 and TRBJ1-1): DGGITQSPKYLFRKEGQNVTLSCEQNLNHDAMYWYRQDPGQGLRLIYYSQIVNDFQKGDIAEGYSVSREKKESFPLTVTSAQKNPTAFYLCASSIVSGTEAFFGQGTRLTVV.